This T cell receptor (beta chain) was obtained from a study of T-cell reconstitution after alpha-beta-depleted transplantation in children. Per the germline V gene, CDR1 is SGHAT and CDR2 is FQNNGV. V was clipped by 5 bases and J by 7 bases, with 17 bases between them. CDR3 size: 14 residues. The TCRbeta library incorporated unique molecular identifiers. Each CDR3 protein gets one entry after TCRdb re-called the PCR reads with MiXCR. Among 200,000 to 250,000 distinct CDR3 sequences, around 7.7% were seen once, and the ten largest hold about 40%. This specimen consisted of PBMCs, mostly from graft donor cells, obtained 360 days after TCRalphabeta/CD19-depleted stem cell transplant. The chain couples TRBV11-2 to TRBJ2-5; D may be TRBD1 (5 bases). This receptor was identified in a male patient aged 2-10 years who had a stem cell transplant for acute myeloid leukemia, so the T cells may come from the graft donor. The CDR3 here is CASSLNRPPMTQYF. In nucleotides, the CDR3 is TGTGCCAGCAGCCTAAACAGGCCCCCAATGACCCAGTACTTC.